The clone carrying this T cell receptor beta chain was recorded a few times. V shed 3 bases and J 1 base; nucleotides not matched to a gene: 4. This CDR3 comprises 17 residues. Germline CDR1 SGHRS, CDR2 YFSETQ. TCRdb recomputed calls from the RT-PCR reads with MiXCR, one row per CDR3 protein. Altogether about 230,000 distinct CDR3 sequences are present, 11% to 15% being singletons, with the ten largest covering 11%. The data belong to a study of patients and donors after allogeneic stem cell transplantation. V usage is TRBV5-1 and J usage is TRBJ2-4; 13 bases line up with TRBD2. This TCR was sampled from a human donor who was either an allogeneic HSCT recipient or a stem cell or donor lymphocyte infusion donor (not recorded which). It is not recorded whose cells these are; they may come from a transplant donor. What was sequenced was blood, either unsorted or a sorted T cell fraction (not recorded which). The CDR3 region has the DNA TGCGCCAGCAGCTCCACGACTAGCGGGGGGGCCAAAAACATTCAGTACTTC. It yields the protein CASSSTTSGGAKNIQYF.